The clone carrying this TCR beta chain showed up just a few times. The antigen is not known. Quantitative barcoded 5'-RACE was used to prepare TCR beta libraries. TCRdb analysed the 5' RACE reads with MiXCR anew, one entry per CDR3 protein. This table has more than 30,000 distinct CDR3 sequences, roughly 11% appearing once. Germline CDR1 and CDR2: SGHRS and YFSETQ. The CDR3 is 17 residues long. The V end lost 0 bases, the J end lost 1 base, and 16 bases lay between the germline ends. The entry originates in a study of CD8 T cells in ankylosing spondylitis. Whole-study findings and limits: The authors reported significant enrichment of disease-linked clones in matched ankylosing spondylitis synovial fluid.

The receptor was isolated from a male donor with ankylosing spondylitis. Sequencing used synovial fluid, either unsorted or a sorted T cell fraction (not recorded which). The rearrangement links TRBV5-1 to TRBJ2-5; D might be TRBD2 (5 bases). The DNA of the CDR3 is TGCGCCAGCAGCTTGGCCAAGGAAGCGGTTATCCAAGAGACCCAGTACTTC. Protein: CASSLAKEAVIQETQYF.